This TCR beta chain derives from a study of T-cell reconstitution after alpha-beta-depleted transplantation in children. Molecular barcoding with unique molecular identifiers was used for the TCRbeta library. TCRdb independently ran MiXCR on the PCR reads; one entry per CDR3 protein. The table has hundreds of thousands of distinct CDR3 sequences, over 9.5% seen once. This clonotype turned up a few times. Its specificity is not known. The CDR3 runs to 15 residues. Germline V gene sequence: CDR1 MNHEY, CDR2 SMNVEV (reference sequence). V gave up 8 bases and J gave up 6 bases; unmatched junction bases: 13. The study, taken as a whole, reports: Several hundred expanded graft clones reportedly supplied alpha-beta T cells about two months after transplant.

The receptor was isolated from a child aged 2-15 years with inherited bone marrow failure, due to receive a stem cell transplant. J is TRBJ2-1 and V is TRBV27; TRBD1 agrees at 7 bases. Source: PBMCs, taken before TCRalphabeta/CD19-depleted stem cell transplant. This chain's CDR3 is CASGRQIGTVNEQFF. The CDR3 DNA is TGTGCCAGCGGTAGACAGATTGGGACAGTCAATGAGCAGTTCTTC.